A single sample gave rise to the 15 T cell receptor beta chains below, sequenced in a study of identical twins. In TCRdb, the 5' RACE reads were re-called with MiXCR into one record per CDR3 protein. The table has 500,000 to 600,000 distinct CDR3 sequences, under 25% seen once; the top ten hold 0.75% to 0.95%. This sample also appeared in a second study, on T cells expressing NK-cell markers.

Input material: CD4+ T cells sorted from blood. These receptors originate from a woman under 30 in good health.

This clonotype was found once. The rearrangement uses TRBV10-3 and TRBJ1-4; 10 nucleotides agree with TRBD1. There are 13 residues in the CDR3. Germline V lookup: CDR1 ENHRY, CDR2 SYGVKD. V gave up 4 bases and J gave up 9 bases; unmatched junction bases: 2. Here the CDR3 DNA reads TGTGCCATCAGTGGGGACAGGGGTCAAAAACTGTTTTTT. This encodes CAISGDRGQKLFF.

This clonotype turned up a few times. CDR3 in DNA: TGTGCCAGCACCGCGGCGGGGGGCTCCTACAATGAGCAGTTCTTC. Residues: CASTAAGGSYNEQFF. The V call is TRBV27, the J call TRBJ2-1; 8 positions match TRBD2. CDR1 MNHEY and CDR2 SMNVEV come from the germline V gene (reference sequence). V dropped 7 bases and J dropped 0; count of bases not matched to a gene: 5. The CDR3 runs to 15 residues.

This clonotype was counted between two and nine times. The chain is built from TRBV6-5 and TRBJ2-1; no definite D call. The germline gives CDR1 MNHEY, CDR2 SVGAGI. The CDR3 is 15 amino acids. With 4 bases removed from V and 6 bases from J, the gap between germline ends came to 16 bases. As DNA, the CDR3 is TGTGCCAGCAGTTGGGGTGGGGTCCCGGGCAATGAGCAGTTCTTC. This sequence encodes CASSWGGVPGNEQFF.

This clonotype has only a few counts. The chain joins TRBV5-1 to TRBJ2-5; 7 bases are shared with TRBD2. The CDR3 has 16 amino acids. Germline trimming cut 2 bases from V and 4 bases from J; bases unmatched to any gene: 11. Looked up from germline, CDR1 is SGHRS and CDR2 is YFSETQ. CDR3 region: CASSLPLRGSSETQYF. In DNA form, the CDR3 reads TGCGCCAGCAGCTTACCGCTGCGGGGGAGCTCAGAGACCCAGTACTTC.

The chain combines TRBV5-1 with TRBJ1-1; 7 positions agree with TRBD1. The V gene end was trimmed by 2 bases and the J gene end by 7 bases; junction bases not matched to a gene: 5. Germline values: CDR1 SGHRS, CDR2 YFSETQ. The CDR3 totals 13 residues. Written as DNA, the CDR3 is TGCGCCAGCAGCTTAACAGGGGAGGATGAAGCTTTCTTT. Translation gives CASSLTGEDEAFF.

This clonotype occurred a few times. This chain joins TRBV5-1 and TRBJ2-5, with 7 nucleotides matching TRBD2. Trimming took 6 bases from V and 4 from J; bases not matched to a gene: 6. CDR1 SGHRS and CDR2 YFSETQ come from the germline V gene. This CDR3 contains 13 residues. CDR3 DNA: TGCGCCAGCACGGACCCGGGAGGAGAGACCCAGTACTTC. Protein: CASTDPGGETQYF.

The chain is built from TRBV9 and TRBJ2-1; 11 bases are a match to TRBD1. The CDR3 consists of 15 residues. CDR1 and CDR2 from the germline V gene are SGDLS and YYNGEE. The V and J ends lost 3 bases and 8 bases, in that order; junction bases with no gene match: 7. CDR3 amino acids: CASSASGTGGDEQFF. CDR3 in DNA: TGTGCCAGCAGCGCATCCGGGACAGGGGGAGATGAGCAGTTCTTC.

The CDR3: CASSLQVGGQFF. CDR3 sequence (DNA): TGTGCCAGCAGCCTGCAGGTGGGGGGCCAGTTCTTC. The chain carries TRBV5-6 and TRBJ2-1; TRBD1 or TRBD2 may be the D gene (6 bases each). Germline CDR1 SGHDT, CDR2 YYEEEE. With 4 bases removed from V and 13 bases from J, the gap between germline ends came to 15 bases. The CDR3 length is 12 residues. Complete variable domain (other parts from reference TRBV5-6 and TRBJ2-1): DAGVTQSPTHLIKTRGQQVTLRCSPKSGHDTVSWYQQALGQGPQFIFQYYEEEERQRGNFPDRFSGHQFPNYSSELNVNALLLGDSALYLCASSLQVGGQFFGPGTRLTVL.

This clonotype has a single count. The chain recombines TRBV20-1 with TRBJ2-5; D perhaps matches TRBD2 (5 bases). Germline V gene data show CDR1 as DFQATT and CDR2 as SNEGSKA (reference sequence). V lost 1 base and J 6 bases, leaving 15 bases between the germline ends. This CDR3 spans 14 amino acids. The CDR3 loop is CSARGEGPSKTQYF. The CDR3 DNA follows: TGCAGTGCTAGAGGAGAGGGCCCCTCCAAGACCCAGTACTTC.

This clonotype has more than one count but fewer than ten. The chain employs TRBV29-1 and TRBJ2-5, with a weak D call TRBD2 (6 bases). The CDR3 is 12 amino acids. V gave up 4 bases and J gave up 3 bases, with 9 bases separating them. Germline V gene lookup returns CDR1 SQVTM and CDR2 ANQGSEA. CDR3 protein: CSVGGTEETQYF. In DNA form, the CDR3 reads TGCAGCGTTGGCGGGACGGAAGAGACCCAGTACTTC.

The rearrangement links TRBV7-9 to TRBJ2-1; D is ambiguous. The CDR3 is 13 residues long. V shed 3 bases and J shed 14 bases, with 17 bases lying between them. Germline values: CDR1 SEHNR, CDR2 FQNEAQ (reference sequence). CDR3 sequence: CASSLDFGPQEFF. The CDR3 DNA reads TGTGCCAGCAGCTTGGATTTCGGGCCGCAGGAGTTCTTC.

The chain recombines TRBV15 with TRBJ2-4, with D unresolved. V was cut by 1 base and J by 0 bases, with 16 bases left in between. Germline loops: CDR1 LNHNV, CDR2 YYDKDF (reference sequence). CDR3 length: 18 amino acids. CDR3 loop: CATSRVGSTQLAKNIQYF. The CDR3 DNA reads as TGTGCCACCAGCAGAGTGGGGTCTACACAACTAGCCAAAAACATTCAGTACTTC.

This chain links TRBV10-3 with TRBJ1-1, with D hard to call. Looked up from germline, CDR1 is ENHRY and CDR2 is SYGVKD. The CDR3 has 13 residues. The V end was cut by 4 bases, the J end by 1 base, with 7 bases between. CDR3 nucleotides: TGTGCCATCAGTGGACACAGGAACACTGAAGCTTTCTTT. Translating it yields CAISGHRNTEAFF.

This chain joins TRBV20-1 and TRBJ1-1; D remains unclear. Germline lookup yields CDR1 DFQATT and CDR2 SNEGSKA (reference sequence). There are 11 residues in the CDR3. V was trimmed by 5 bases and J by 3 bases, leaving 7 bases between them. The CDR3 DNA reads TGCAGTGCTCTTCGGGACACTGAAGCTTTCTTT. Its protein is CSALRDTEAFF.

This clonotype was seen more than once but under ten times. The chain recombines TRBV4-3 with TRBJ1-1; D not resolved. The V gene lost 4 bases and the J gene lost 5 bases, with 17 bases spanning the gap. The CDR3 consists of 15 residues. Germline CDR1 is LGHNA and CDR2 is YSLEER. The chain's CDR3 is CASSPQREVGTEAFF. CDR3 nucleotide sequence: TGCGCCAGCAGCCCACAGCGGGAGGTAGGGACTGAAGCTTTCTTT.